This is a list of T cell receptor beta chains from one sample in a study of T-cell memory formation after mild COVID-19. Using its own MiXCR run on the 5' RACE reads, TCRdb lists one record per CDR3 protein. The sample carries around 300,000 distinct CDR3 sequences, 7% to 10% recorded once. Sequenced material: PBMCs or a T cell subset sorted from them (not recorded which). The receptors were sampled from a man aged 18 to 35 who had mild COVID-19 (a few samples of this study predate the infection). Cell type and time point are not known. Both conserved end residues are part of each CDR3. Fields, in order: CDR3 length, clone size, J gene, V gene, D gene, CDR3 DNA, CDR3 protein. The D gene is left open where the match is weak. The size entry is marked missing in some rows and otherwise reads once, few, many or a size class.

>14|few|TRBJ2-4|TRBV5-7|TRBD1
TGTGCCAGCAGCTTATGGACAGGGGGCAACATTCAGTACTTC
CASSLWTGGNIQYF
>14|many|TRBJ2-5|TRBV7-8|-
TGTGCCAGCAGCCCTCGGGGGTCCGGAGAGACCCAGTACTTC
CASSPRGSGETQYF
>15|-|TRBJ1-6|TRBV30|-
TGTGCCTGGAGGAAGCGGGCCGCCGATAATTCACCCCTCCACTTT
CAWRKRAADNSPLHF
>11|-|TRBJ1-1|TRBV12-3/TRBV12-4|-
TGTGCCAGCAGTTTAGGGCAGAAAGCTTTCTTT
CASSLGQKAFF
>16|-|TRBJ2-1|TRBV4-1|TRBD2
TGCGCCAGCAGCCAGGGCCCTAGCGGGGGGGCCGATGAGCAGTTCTTC
CASSQGPSGGADEQFF
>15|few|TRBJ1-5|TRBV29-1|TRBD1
TGCAGCGTGAGTGGGCCAGGGACAGGGGGTCAGCCCCAGCATTTT
CSVSGPGTGGQPQHF
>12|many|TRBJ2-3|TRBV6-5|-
TGTGCCAGCAGAAGAGGACTGGGTACGCAGTATTTT
CASRRGLGTQYF
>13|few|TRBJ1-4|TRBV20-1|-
TGCAGTGCTAGTTGGGGTTCTAATGAAAAACTGTTTTTT
CSASWGSNEKLFF
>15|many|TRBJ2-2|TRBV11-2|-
TGTGCCAGCAGCTTAGATACAGCGAACACCGGGGAGCTGTTTTTT
CASSLDTANTGELFF
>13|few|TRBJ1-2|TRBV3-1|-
TGTGCCAGCAGCCAGGCTGGCGGAAATGGCTACACCTTC
CASSQAGGNGYTF
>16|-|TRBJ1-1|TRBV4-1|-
TGCGCCAGCAGCCAAGATGAGGGAATTCTTTACACTGAAGCTTTCTTT
CASSQDEGILYTEAFF
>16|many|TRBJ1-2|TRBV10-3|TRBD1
TGTGCCATCAGCCCCGGACAGGCTAATACAATCTATGGCTACACCTTC
CAISPGQANTIYGYTF
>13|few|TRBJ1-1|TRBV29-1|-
TGCAGCGTTGTTGTGAACGTAGGCACTGAAGCTTTCTTT
CSVVVNVGTEAFF
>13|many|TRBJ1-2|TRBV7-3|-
TGTGCCAGCAGCTTAGAGGGGGAGTTGGGCTACACCTTC
CASSLEGELGYTF
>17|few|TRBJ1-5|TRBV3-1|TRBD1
TGTGCCAGCAGCCAAGATTGGGGGACAGGGATCAATCAGCCCCAGCATTTT
CASSQDWGTGINQPQHF
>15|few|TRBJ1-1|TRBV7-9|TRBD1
TGTGCCAGCAGCTCACTCCGGGACAGGGACACTGAAGCTTTCTTT
CASSSLRDRDTEAFF
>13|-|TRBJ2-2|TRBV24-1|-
TGTGCCACCAGTGATTTTCGCCACGGGGAGCTGTTTTTT
CATSDFRHGELFF
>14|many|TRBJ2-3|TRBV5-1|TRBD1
TGCGCCAGCAGGAGACAGGGATTCACAGATACGCAGTATTTT
CASRRQGFTDTQYF
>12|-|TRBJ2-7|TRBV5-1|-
TGCGCCAGCAGCATGGGGACGTACGAGCAGTACTTC
CASSMGTYEQYF
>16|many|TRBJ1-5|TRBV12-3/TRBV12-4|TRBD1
TGTGCCAGCAGTTTACCGGACAGGGGGCTTGGTCAGCCCCAGCATTTT
CASSLPDRGLGQPQHF
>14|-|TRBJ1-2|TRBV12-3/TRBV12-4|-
TGTGCCAGCAGTTTGGGAGGGGTAAAAACGGGCTACACCTTC
CASSLGGVKTGYTF
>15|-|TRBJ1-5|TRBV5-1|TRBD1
TGCGCCAGCAGCCCAATTACAGGGGGCGGTCAGCCCCAGCATTTT
CASSPITGGGQPQHF
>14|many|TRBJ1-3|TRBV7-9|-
TGTGCCAGCAGCTTATTGCACTCTGGAAACACCATATATTTT
CASSLLHSGNTIYF
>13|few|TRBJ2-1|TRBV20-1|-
TGCAGTGTTTGGGGTTCCGCCTACGGTGAGCAGTTCTTC
CSVWGSAYGEQFF
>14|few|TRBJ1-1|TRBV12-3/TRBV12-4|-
TGTGCCAGCAGCCGAGTGGGGCCGGGGACTGAAGCTTTCTTT
CASSRVGPGTEAFF
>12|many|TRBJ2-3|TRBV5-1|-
TGCGCCAGCAGCTTGGAATCTGATACGCAGTATTTT
CASSLESDTQYF
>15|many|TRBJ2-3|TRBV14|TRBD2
TGTGCCAGCAGCCAAACTAGCGGGGGGGCAGATACGCAGTATTTT
CASSQTSGGADTQYF
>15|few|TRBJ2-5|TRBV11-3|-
TGTGCCAGCAGCGAGGGAGGGACAGGTGGGGAGACCCAGTACTTC
CASSEGGTGGETQYF
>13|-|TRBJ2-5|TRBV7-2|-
TGTGCCAGCAGCCCGAGGGCAGAAGAGACCCAGTACTTC
CASSPRAEETQYF
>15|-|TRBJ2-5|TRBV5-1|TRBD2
TGCGCCAGCAGCTTCATGCTGCGGGGGGAAGAGACCCAGTACTTC
CASSFMLRGEETQYF
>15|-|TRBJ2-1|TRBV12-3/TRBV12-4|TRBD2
TGTGCCAGCAGGGTGACGGGGGGGGCGAACAATGAGCAGTTCTTC
CASRVTGGANNEQFF
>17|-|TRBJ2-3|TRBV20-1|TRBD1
TGCAGTGCTGCAGGTATCGGGACAGGGGGCCGGAGAGATACGCAGTATTTT
CSAAGIGTGGRRDTQYF
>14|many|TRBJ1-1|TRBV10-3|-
TGTGCCATCAGTGAGTCGAAAGGGAGGACTGAAGCTTTCTTT
CAISESKGRTEAFF
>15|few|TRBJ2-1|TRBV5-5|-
TGTGCCAGCAGCTTGGATTGGGCGGGACACAATGAGCAGTTCTTC
CASSLDWAGHNEQFF
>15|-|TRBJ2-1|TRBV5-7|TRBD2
TGTGCCAGCAGCTCGACTAGCGGGGTTTACAATGAGCAGTTCTTC
CASSSTSGVYNEQFF
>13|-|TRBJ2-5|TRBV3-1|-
TGTGCCAGCAGCCTACAGGGTTCGGGGACCCAGTACTTC
CASSLQGSGTQYF
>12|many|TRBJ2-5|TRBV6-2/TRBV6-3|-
TGTGCCAGCAGTTACTCGCGAGAGACCCAGTACTTC
CASSYSRETQYF
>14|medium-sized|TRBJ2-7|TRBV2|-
TGTGCCAGCAGTGAACGGACGAGCTCCTACGAGCAGTACTTC
CASSERTSSYEQYF
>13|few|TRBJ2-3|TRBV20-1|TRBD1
TGCAGTGCCACAGGGGAAAGCACAGATACGCAGTATTTT
CSATGESTDTQYF
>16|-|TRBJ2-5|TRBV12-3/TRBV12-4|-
TGTGCCAGCAGCCGAAGTTACGGGGGACGTCGTGAGACCCAGTACTTC
CASSRSYGGRRETQYF
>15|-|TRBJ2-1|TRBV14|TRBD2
TGTGCCAGCAGCCAACGGGGGGAAATCTACAATGAGCAGTTCTTC
CASSQRGEIYNEQFF
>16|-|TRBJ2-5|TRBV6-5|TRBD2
TGTGCCAGCAGTTCGCGACTAGCGGGGTCGAAAGAGACCCAGTACTTC
CASSSRLAGSKETQYF
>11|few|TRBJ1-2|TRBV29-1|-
TGCAGCGTTGGGACCACGGAGGGCTACACCTTC
CSVGTTEGYTF
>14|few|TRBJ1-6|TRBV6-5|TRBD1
TGTGCCAGCAGCGACAGGGAAAGGTACTCACCCCTCCACTTT
CASSDRERYSPLHF
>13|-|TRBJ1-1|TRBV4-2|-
TGTGCCAGCAGCCAAGGAAGCGACACTGAAGCTTTCTTT
CASSQGSDTEAFF
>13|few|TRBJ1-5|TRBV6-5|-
TGTGCCAGCAGACCGGGCGGCAATCAGCCCCAGCATTTT
CASRPGGNQPQHF
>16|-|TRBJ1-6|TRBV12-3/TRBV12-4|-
TGTGCCAGCAGCCGCCGGGTGGGGCCCTATAATTCACCCCTCCACTTT
CASSRRVGPYNSPLHF
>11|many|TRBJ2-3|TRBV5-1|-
TGCGCCAGCAGCTTGGAAGACACGCAGTATTTT
CASSLEDTQYF
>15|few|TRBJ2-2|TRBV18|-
TGTGCCAGCTCACTGGGGATCGGAAACACCGGGGAGCTGTTTTTT
CASSLGIGNTGELFF
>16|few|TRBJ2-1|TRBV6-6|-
TGTGCCAGCAGTTACTCGAGGGAGGGGGTACACAATGAGCAGTTCTTC
CASSYSREGVHNEQFF
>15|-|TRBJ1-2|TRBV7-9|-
TGTGCCAGCAGCTTAGGAGGGGACGGGGACTATGGCTACACCTTC
CASSLGGDGDYGYTF
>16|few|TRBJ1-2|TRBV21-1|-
TGTGCCAGCAGCAAACCCACGGGTGGACAGGGCTGTGGCTACACCTTC
CASSKPTGGQGCGYTF